A selection of T cell receptor beta chains follows, all from one sample in a study of identical twins. One entry per CDR3 protein results from TCRdb running MiXCR on the 5' RACE reads. The table records roughly 1,500,000 distinct CDR3 sequences, around 29% of them present only once. The sequencing input was cord blood. The receptors shown here come from a newborn girl in good health. Both conserved end residues are part of each CDR3. The order of the fields is V gene, D gene, clone size, J gene, CDR3 protein, CDR3 DNA. A D gene is named only where the DNA matches it firmly. Not every row has a clone size; where given, it reads once, few, many or a size class.

TRBV4-1	.	.	TRBJ1-6	CASSQHNSPLHF	TGCGCCAGCAGCCAACATAATTCACCCCTCCACTTT
TRBV2	.	.	TRBJ1-6	CASTWTLSGLNSPLHF	TGTGCCAGCACCTGGACCCTTTCGGGTTTGAATTCACCCCTCCACTTT
TRBV7-2	.	.	TRBJ2-2	CASSFGGLTTGELFF	TGTGCCAGCAGCTTTGGGGGTCTAACCACCGGGGAGCTGTTTTTT
TRBV20-1	.	.	TRBJ2-5	CSEGVLQETQYF	TGCAGTGAGGGAGTGCTACAAGAGACCCAGTACTTC
TRBV6-1	.	few	TRBJ2-3	CASSEIDFGDTQYF	TGTGCCAGCAGTGAAATAGACTTTGGAGATACGCAGTATTTT
TRBV9	.	many	TRBJ2-3	CASSVARADTQYF	TGTGCCAGCAGCGTAGCTAGGGCAGATACGCAGTATTTT
TRBV11-1	.	.	TRBJ1-5	CASSLEEGQPQHF	TGTGCCAGCAGCTTAGAGGAGGGGCAGCCCCAGCATTTT
TRBV9	TRBD2	.	TRBJ2-7	CASSVVAGYEQYF	TGTGCCAGCAGCGTAGTAGCGGGCTACGAGCAGTACTTC
TRBV24-1	.	.	TRBJ1-2	CATSDGRNYGYTF	TGTGCCACCAGTGATGGGCGCAACTATGGCTACACCTTC
TRBV5-1	TRBD1	many	TRBJ2-7	CASSLVLTGGYEQYF	TGCGCCAGCAGCTTGGTCCTGACAGGGGGCTACGAGCAGTACTTC
TRBV12-3/TRBV12-4	TRBD1	few	TRBJ1-5	CASSPTRDRGDQPQHF	TGTGCCAGCAGTCCCACTCGGGACAGGGGGGACCAGCCCCAGCATTTT
TRBV9	.	.	TRBJ2-3	CASSVAPLGGTDTQYF	TGTGCCAGCAGCGTAGCCCCTCTGGGTGGCACAGATACGCAGTATTTT
TRBV27	.	.	TRBJ1-1	CASTSPQGEKTEAFF	TGTGCCAGCACCTCTCCTCAGGGTGAAAAGACTGAAGCTTTCTTT
TRBV4-1	.	.	TRBJ2-7	CASSQAAGTYNEQYF	TGCGCCAGCAGCCAAGCGGCAGGGACCTACAATGAGCAGTACTTC
TRBV5-1	.	few	TRBJ1-4	CASSPYGEKLFF	TGCGCCAGCAGCCCCTACGGGGAAAAACTGTTTTTT
TRBV20-1	.	few	TRBJ2-1	CSAIESGYNEQFF	TGCAGTGCTATAGAGAGTGGGTACAATGAGCAGTTCTTC